This entry is about one T cell receptor beta chain. Donors were grouped by their self-reported clinical history. Sequenced by immunoSEQ multiplex PCR; TCRdb stores in-frame clones only, minus some. The table shows 200,000 or so clones, with around 90% occurring only once. V was pared by 2 bases and J by 9 bases, with 4 bases of the junction left unmatched. This CDR3 is built from 14 residues. Germline CDR1 is LNHDA and CDR2 is SQIVND (reference sequence). The entry originates in a study of blood T cell repertoires in COVID-19. Study-wide background: In each case, the material was cDNA or gDNA derived from T cells, B-cell-depleted T cells, or PBMCs.

This receptor was obtained from a woman aged 25 to 45 who had been exposed to COVID-19. V is TRBV19 and J is TRBJ1-6, with 7 bases that match TRBD1. Sequenced sample: PBMCs or T cells enriched from blood (not recorded which). The CDR3 DNA sequence: TGTGCCAGTAGTATACGGGGACAGAGTTCACCCCTCCACTTT. Protein product: CASSIRGQSSPLHF.